This is a list of T cell receptor beta chains from one sample in a study of regulatory T cells in long-lasting Graves disease. TCRdb ran MiXCR on the multiplex PCR reads and lists one entry per CDR3 protein. The sample yields a few hundred thousand distinct CDR3 sequences, about 15% seen once. These same records also appear under a second study, on T cells in Graves' hyperthyroidism and ophthalmopathy.

The sequencing here drew on peripheral blood mononuclear cells (PBMCs), taken at new diagnosis, from a patient treated with antithyroid drugs. All receptors derive from a woman in her thirties or forties with Graves disease. Each CDR3 is given with its conserved first and last residue. A D gene is named only where the DNA matches it firmly. Not all rows give a size; the values are once, few, many and, for expanded clones, a class.

V: TRBV2
size: many
J: TRBJ2-3
D: .
DNA: TGTGCCAGCAGTGAACTGGGACATGGAACAGATACGCAGTATTTT
CDR3: CASSELGHGTDTQYF

V: TRBV19
size: few
J: TRBJ1-2
D: TRBD1
DNA: TGTGCCAGTAAGGAGGGGGCGGACTATGGCTACACCTTC
CDR3: CASKEGADYGYTF

V: TRBV7-3
size: few
J: TRBJ2-1
D: .
DNA: TGTGCCAGCAGCTTAAGCGGGAATGAGCAGTTCTTC
CDR3: CASSLSGNEQFF

V: TRBV25-1
size: many
J: TRBJ2-1
D: .
DNA: TGTGCCAGCAGTGCGGTCAACTACAATGAGCAGTTCTTC
CDR3: CASSAVNYNEQFF

V: TRBV11-2
size: many
J: TRBJ2-1
D: .
DNA: TGTGCCAGCAGCTTAGACGGGAGATACAATGAGCAGTTCTTC
CDR3: CASSLDGRYNEQFF

V: TRBV20-1
size: few
J: TRBJ2-3
D: .
DNA: TGCAGTGCCAGCCACCTGGACAGTTTCACAGATACGCAGTATTTT
CDR3: CSASHLDSFTDTQYF

V: TRBV18
size: .
J: TRBJ2-7
D: TRBD1
DNA: TGTGCCAGCTCACCTAGAGGACAGGGGTGGGGCTCGGGCTACGAGCAGTACTTC
CDR3: CASSPRGQGWGSGYEQYF

V: TRBV20-1
size: few
J: TRBJ1-1
D: TRBD1
DNA: TGCAGTGCTTCTACAGGGGGCGACCGGAACACTGAAGCTTTCTTT
CDR3: CSASTGGDRNTEAFF

V: TRBV30
size: many
J: TRBJ2-7
D: TRBD1
DNA: TGTGCCTGGTTTAATCCCGGGACAGGGATCCACGAGCAGTACTTC
CDR3: CAWFNPGTGIHEQYF

V: TRBV29-1
size: .
J: TRBJ1-3
D: .
DNA: TGCAGCGTTGTGACAGGCTTCTCTGGAAACACCATATATTTT
CDR3: CSVVTGFSGNTIYF

V: TRBV4-1
size: few
J: TRBJ2-2
D: .
DNA: TGCGCCAGCAGCAAAACTAGCGGGGAGCTGTTTTTT
CDR3: CASSKTSGELFF

V: TRBV6-2/TRBV6-3
size: many
J: TRBJ2-7
D: TRBD2
DNA: TGTGCCAGCAGGTTGGCGGGAGCGGGCCCAGGAAGGGAGCAGTACTTC
CDR3: CASRLAGAGPGREQYF

V: TRBV19
size: many
J: TRBJ1-1
D: .
DNA: TGTGCCAGTAGTACGTCGAGGGTGGAGAGGAACACTGAAGCTTTCTTT
CDR3: CASSTSRVERNTEAFF

V: TRBV29-1
size: few
J: TRBJ2-1
D: TRBD2
DNA: TGCAGCGACCTCGGGGGGAGGAATGAGCAGTTCTTC
CDR3: CSDLGGRNEQFF

V: TRBV19
size: few
J: TRBJ1-2
D: TRBD1
DNA: TGTGCCAGTACCGGACAGGGACCTAATTATGGCTACACCTTC
CDR3: CASTGQGPNYGYTF

V: TRBV6-1
size: .
J: TRBJ2-7
D: TRBD1
DNA: TGTGCCAGCAGGGGACAGGGGGCACCAAACTACGAGCAGTACTTC
CDR3: CASRGQGAPNYEQYF

V: TRBV12-3/TRBV12-4
size: many
J: TRBJ2-5
D: .
DNA: TGTGCCAGCAGTCCCGCGGGGGCCCCAGGAGCCCAGTACTTC
CDR3: CASSPAGAPGAQYF

V: TRBV15
size: .
J: TRBJ1-5
D: .
DNA: TGTGCCACCAGCCCGGGGCCTAGCAATCAGCCCCAGCATTTT
CDR3: CATSPGPSNQPQHF

V: TRBV19
size: .
J: TRBJ1-5
D: TRBD1
DNA: TGTGCCAGTAGGCGGGACAGGGTTCTTCATCAGCCCCAGCATTTT
CDR3: CASRRDRVLHQPQHF

V: TRBV9
size: .
J: TRBJ2-1
D: TRBD2
DNA: TGTGCCAGCAGCGTAGGGCCTAGCGGGGCTAACAATGAGCAGTTCTTC
CDR3: CASSVGPSGANNEQFF

V: TRBV18
size: many
J: TRBJ2-7
D: .
DNA: TGTGCCAGCTCACCACCTTCGGCGAGAGGTGGGGAGCAGTACTTC
CDR3: CASSPPSARGGEQYF

V: TRBV20-1
size: .
J: TRBJ2-1
D: .
DNA: TGCAGTGCTAGAAATTGGGGTCGGGCTGGGGGGTTAGGTGAGCAGTTCTTC
CDR3: CSARNWGRAGGLGEQFF

V: TRBV20-1
size: many
J: TRBJ2-3
D: TRBD2
DNA: TGCAGTGCTAGAGCGCAAGCGGGAGGTTCGAGGCCAGATACGCAGTATTTT
CDR3: CSARAQAGGSRPDTQYF

V: TRBV12-3/TRBV12-4
size: many
J: TRBJ2-7
D: TRBD2
DNA: TGTGCCAGCAGTTATGTCTTCCGGGGACCGGGACTAGCGGGGGGTAGTCCCTACGAGCAGTACTTC
CDR3: CASSYVFRGPGLAGGSPYEQYF

V: TRBV7-9
size: few
J: TRBJ2-1
D: TRBD1
DNA: TGTGCCAGCAGCTCGCCCGCCGGGACAGGGTCGTACAATGAGCAGTTCTTC
CDR3: CASSSPAGTGSYNEQFF